The 15 T cell receptor beta chains reported below all come from one sample, sequenced in a study of blood T cell repertoires in COVID-19. Clones were sequenced by immunoSEQ multiplex PCR, and TCRdb holds only the in-frame ones, with some missing. The sample holds over 100,000 clones, approximately 84% seen once. The material sequenced was peripheral blood. The receptors stem from a woman aged 45-60 years with acute or convalescent COVID-19.

This clone was observed a single time. The chain links TRBV7-3 to TRBJ2-7, with D perhaps TRBD2 (7 bases). The CDR3 spans 14 residues. V was clipped by 1 base and J by 3 bases, with 10 bases between them. Germline V CDR1 and CDR2: SGHTA, FQGTGA. CDR3 DNA: TGTGCCAGCAGCTTAAGCGGGGGCAGCTACGAGCAGTACTTC. Protein product: CASSLSGGSYEQYF.

CDR3 nucleotides: TGTGCCAGCAGCCAAACAGGTTCGACGAAATACGAGCAGTACTTC. Amino acid sequence: CASSQTGSTKYEQYF. The chain employs TRBV3-1 (or the pseudogene TRBV3-2) and TRBJ2-7; a weak D match, TRBD1 (5 bases). Germline values: CDR1 LGHDT, CDR2 YNNKEL (reference sequence). Trimming pared 2 bases from V and 4 bases from J, leaving 15 bases between. This CDR3 is 15 amino acids long.

This clone appeared once. The chain employs TRBV25-1 and TRBJ2-7, with D tentatively TRBD2 (5 bases). Trimming removed 6 bases from V and 2 bases from J, with 14 bases in between. This CDR3 region has 14 residues. The germline V gene encodes CDR1 MGHDK and CDR2 SYGVNS. CDR3 residues: CASSPRRSTYEQYF. In nucleotides, the CDR3 is TGTGCCAGCAGCCCCAGGAGGTCGACCTACGAGCAGTACTTC.

The genes are TRBV28 and TRBJ2-7; D is ambiguous. The CDR3 runs 14 residues. The V and J ends lost 5 bases and 2 bases respectively, with 13 bases between them. Per germline, CDR1 MDHEN and CDR2 SYDVKM. In DNA form, the CDR3 reads TGTGCCAGCAGTCTGACATCTCTAACCTACGAGCAGTACTTC. This gives the protein CASSLTSLTYEQYF.

The genes are TRBV28 and TRBJ1-2; weak D call: TRBD1 (6 bases). The CDR3 has 12 residues. V was pared by 6 bases and J by 4 bases, with 9 bases between. Germline-derived CDR1 and CDR2 are MDHEN and SYDVKM. CDR3 nucleotides: TGTGCCAGCAGGGGACACGCCTATGGCTACACCTTC. It translates to CASRGHAYGYTF.

This chain connects TRBV5-1 to TRBJ1-5, with 10 bases lining up with TRBD1. The germline V gene has CDR1 SGHRS and CDR2 YFSETQ. The V segment lost 0 bases and the J segment 5 bases; nucleotides outside the gene matches: 5. This CDR3 spans 16 amino acids. CDR3 residues: CASSLGLGQGDQPQHF. DNA of the CDR3: TGCGCCAGCAGCTTGGGCCTCGGACAGGGGGATCAGCCCCAGCATTTT.

This rearrangement joins TRBV2 to TRBJ1-2; D is unclear. This CDR3 has 15 residues. Per the germline V gene, CDR1 is SNHLY and CDR2 is FYNNEI. V was clipped by 0 bases and J by 5 bases, with 13 bases between them. The CDR3: CASSEAPQPLYGYTF. CDR3 nucleotides: TGTGCCAGCAGTGAAGCGCCACAGCCCCTGTATGGCTACACCTTC.

This sequence joins TRBV7-3 and TRBJ1-1, with a tentative D call TRBD1 (5 bases). The germline V gene encodes CDR1 SGHTA and CDR2 FQGTGA. Trimming shortened V by 4 bases and J by 7 bases, and 13 bases separated the two germline ends. The CDR3 has 13 amino acids. The CDR3 reads CASSYAGSGEAFF. The CDR3 nucleotides read TGTGCCAGCAGCTACGCAGGGTCAGGTGAAGCTTTCTTT.

Only a few counts were recorded for this clone. V and J are TRBV15 and TRBJ1-1; no definite D call. The CDR3 is 15 amino acids. V gave up 3 bases and J gave up 2 bases, with 13 bases separating them. Germline V gives CDR1 LNHNV, CDR2 YYDKDF (reference sequence). CDR3 coding DNA: TGTGCCACCAGCAGTCCAGGTTCGGGAAACACTGAAGCTTTCTTT. Translating gives CATSSPGSGNTEAFF.

The sample holds one count of this clone. The V call is TRBV18, the J call TRBJ2-1; TRBD1 is a possible D gene (5 bases). CDR3 length equals 20 residues. Deletions cut 5 bases from V and 7 bases from J, with 33 bases between. Germline V gene lookup returns CDR1 KGHSH and CDR2 LQKENI. The CDR3 nucleotides read TGTGCCAGCTCAGCACGCATCCTTCTCATTCAGGGCGGAGCCCGAAATGAGCAGTTCTTC. This encodes CASSARILLIQGGARNEQFF.

This clone occurred once. V is TRBV28 and J is TRBJ1-1; 9 nucleotides line up with TRBD1. The V gene end was trimmed by 10 bases and the J gene end by 3 bases; junction bases not matched to a gene: 9. There are 14 residues in the CDR3. CDR1 is MDHEN, CDR2 SYDVKM, per germline. CDR3 region: CATYPGQGDTEAFF. CDR3 coding DNA: TGTGCCACCTATCCGGGACAGGGTGACACTGAAGCTTTCTTT.

The CDR3 DNA reads TGTGCCAGTAGTATACAGGGAAATAATTCACCCCTCCACTTT. It codes for CASSIQGNNSPLHF. V usage is TRBV19 and J usage is TRBJ1-6, with D tentatively TRBD1 (5 bases). CDR3 length: 14 amino acids. Germline V lookup: CDR1 LNHDA, CDR2 SQIVND (reference sequence). The germline V and J ends were trimmed by 2 bases and 5 bases, with 7 bases remaining between them. Full variable domain (outside the CDR3, taken from reference TRBV19 and TRBJ1-6): DGGITQSPKYLFRKEGQNVTLSCEQNLNHDAMYWYRQDPGQGLRLIYYSQIVNDFQKGDIAEGYSVSREKKESFPLTVTSAQKNPTAFYLCASSIQGNNSPLHFGNGTRLTVT.

Here the CDR3 reads CASSYSQVLNTEAFF. CDR3 nucleotides: TGTGCCAGCAGTTACTCTCAGGTTCTGAACACTGAAGCTTTCTTT. This chain connects TRBV6-5 to TRBJ1-1; D is unclear. V was pared by 0 bases and J by 0 bases, with 8 bases between. The CDR3 extends over 15 amino acids. Germline V CDR1 and CDR2: MNHEY, SVGAGI.

The chain joins TRBV15 to TRBJ2-1, with TRBD2 matching over 13 bases. Germline trimming cut 1 base from V and 1 base from J; bases unmatched to any gene: 4. CDR3 length equals 18 residues. Germline V gives CDR1 LNHNV, CDR2 YYDKDF (reference sequence). CDR3 DNA: TGTGCCACCAGCAGAGGGGGGACTAGCGGGGCTTCCTACAATGAGCAGTTCTTC. It translates to CATSRGGTSGASYNEQFF.

CDR3 DNA: TGTGCCAGTAGTACACGGCAGGGAGGCTATGGCTACACCTTC. This gives the protein CASSTRQGGYGYTF. This chain links TRBV19 with TRBJ1-2, with a tentative D call TRBD1 (5 bases). The CDR3 loop spans 14 amino acids. Germline V gene lookup returns CDR1 LNHDA and CDR2 SQIVND (reference sequence). The V end lost 4 bases, the J end lost 4 bases, and 13 bases lay between the germline ends.